A single sample is the source of the 21 T cell receptor beta chains below, sequenced in a study of OX40 agonist ivuxolimab in advanced cancers. The library relied on the immunoSEQ multiplex PCR assay. TCRdb re-hosts the immuneACCESS table, in-frame sequences only. Its copies lack some clones; in the studies checked, an unresolved V gene accounts for under half of them, and the cause for the rest is not known. Recorded for this sample are around 30,000 clones; more than 70% of them occurred a single time. The biggest ten clones account for 26% of the sample. This sample comprised CD4+ or CD8+ T cells sorted from blood, obtained in a trial of the OX40 agonist ivuxolimab. Receptor source: an adult with an advanced solid tumor such as melanoma, head and neck, liver or kidney cancer.

The V gene is TRBV2, the J gene TRBJ2-3; 7 nucleotides match TRBD2. Germline values: CDR1 SNHLY, CDR2 FYNNEI. The CDR3 extends over 15 amino acids. V lost 0 bases and J lost 3; bases outside the gene matches: 3. The CDR3 DNA follows: TGTGCCAGCAGTGAAGCCGGGAGGCTGACAGATACGCAGTATTTT. Protein product: CASSEAGRLTDTQYF.

This chain links TRBV5-4 with TRBJ2-7, with 8 positions matching TRBD1. Germline V gene lookup returns CDR1 SGHNT and CDR2 YYREEE (reference sequence). The trim removed 4 bases at V and 3 bases at J, leaving 9 bases unmatched. There are 15 residues in the CDR3. CDR3 DNA sequence: TGTGCCAGCAGCCCAGGACGGACAGGGATCTACGAGCAGTACTTC. Its translation: CASSPGRTGIYEQYF. The full variable domain, with the rest looked up from reference TRBV5-4 and TRBJ2-7, is ETGVTQSPTHLIKTRGQQVTLRCSSQSGHNTVSWYQQALGQGPQFIFQYYREEENGRGNFPPRFSGLQFPNYSSELNVNALELDDSALYLCASSPGRTGIYEQYFGPGTRLTVT.

The CDR3 DNA reads as TGTGCCAGCAGCTTAGTTGGCAGGGGGACTGAAGCTTTCTTT. Translated: CASSLVGRGTEAFF. J is TRBJ1-1 and V is TRBV7-9, with 7 bases fitting TRBD1. Trimming took 1 base from V and 5 from J; bases not matched to a gene: 4. Germline assignment: CDR1 SEHNR and CDR2 FQNEAQ (reference sequence). The CDR3 spans 14 residues.

The chain links TRBV29-1 to TRBJ2-3; D is possibly TRBD2 (6 bases). This CDR3 has 15 amino acids. Germline lookup yields CDR1 SQVTM and CDR2 ANQGSEA. Trimming pared 3 bases from V and 1 base from J, leaving 14 bases between. The CDR3 coding sequence is TGCAGCGTTGAGCTTTGGAGGGGAGGCACAGATACGCAGTATTTT. Encoded protein: CSVELWRGGTDTQYF.

The chain joins TRBV4-2 to TRBJ2-1, with unresolved D. V lost 0 bases and J 4 bases, leaving 1 base between the germline ends. From germline, CDR1 is LGHNA and CDR2 YNFKEQ. The CDR3 extends over 12 amino acids. Here the CDR3 reads CASSQDYNEQFF. The CDR3 DNA sequence: TGTGCCAGCAGCCAAGATTACAATGAGCAGTTCTTC.

This chain uses TRBV10-2 with TRBJ1-6, with unresolved D. The CDR3 runs to 16 residues. CDR1 and CDR2 (germline): WSHSY, SAAADI. Trimming removed 3 bases at V and 7 bases at J, with 16 bases between. The CDR3 bases are TGCGCCAGCAGTGAAGTTTTAACAGAGTGGAATTCACCCCTCCACTTT. Amino acids: CASSEVLTEWNSPLHF.

The genes are TRBV7-9 and TRBJ2-7, with D perhaps TRBD1 or TRBD2 (5 bases each). Trimming took off 1 base at V and 6 bases at J, with 7 bases between the two ends. From germline, CDR1 is SEHNR and CDR2 FQNEAQ (reference sequence). CDR3 size: 12 residues. The CDR3 region has the DNA TGTGCCAGCAGCTTAGAGGGGAGCGAGCAGTACTTC. Translating it yields CASSLEGSEQYF. Combining the CDR3 with reference TRBV7-9 and TRBJ2-7 gives the whole variable domain DTGVSQNPRHKITKRGQNVTFRCDPISEHNRLYWYRQTLGQGPEFLTYFQNEAQLEKSRLLSDRFSAERPKGSFSTLEIQRTEQGDSAMYLCASSLEGSEQYFGPGTRLTVT.

This clone was seen a single time. J is TRBJ2-7 and V is TRBV2; a weak D match, TRBD2 (6 bases). The CDR3 loop spans 15 amino acids. The V gene lost 4 bases and the J gene lost 6 bases, with 19 bases spanning the gap. From germline, CDR1 is SNHLY and CDR2 FYNNEI. CDR3 residues: CASSAGAGILIEQYF. DNA for the CDR3: TGTGCCAGCAGTGCCGGTGCGGGAATTCTCATCGAGCAGTACTTC. Together with reference TRBV2 and TRBJ2-7, the CDR3 gives the full variable domain: EPEVTQTPSHQVTQMGQEVILRCVPISNHLYFYWYRQILGQKVEFLVSFYNNEISEKSEIFDDQFSVERPDGSNFTLKIRSTKLEDSAMYFCASSAGAGILIEQYFGPGTRLTVT.

This rearrangement joins TRBV15 to TRBJ1-1; 9 nucleotides agree with TRBD1. V lost 5 bases, J lost 7 bases, and 11 bases stayed unmatched. This CDR3 spans 15 amino acids. Germline values: CDR1 LNHNV, CDR2 YYDKDF (reference sequence). Here the CDR3 DNA reads TGTGCCACCAGCGTAACCGGGACAGGGTCGGGTGAAGCTTTCTTT. Protein product: CATSVTGTGSGEAFF.

J is TRBJ2-7 and V is TRBV5-1; D is unresolved. The CDR3 sequence is 15 residues long. Germline assignment: CDR1 SGHRS and CDR2 YFSETQ. Trimming took off 4 bases at V and 4 bases at J, with 18 bases between the two ends. The CDR3 protein is CASSTDGFVKYEQYF. CDR3 DNA: TGCGCCAGCAGCACGGACGGATTCGTAAAGTACGAGCAGTACTTC.

The V and J genes are TRBV4-1 and TRBJ2-1; D is perhaps TRBD1 (6 bases). The CDR3 is 15 amino acids. Germline V gives CDR1 MGHRA, CDR2 YSYEKL. Trimming left V 4 bases short and J 7 bases short, with 17 bases between. The CDR3: CASSPRDNLGNEQFF. CDR3 in DNA: TGCGCCAGCAGCCCCCGGGACAACCTAGGGAATGAGCAGTTCTTC.

The rearrangement joins TRBV30 to TRBJ2-7; perhaps TRBD2 as D (5 bases). This CDR3 is built from 12 residues. CDR1 is GTSNPN and CDR2 is SVGIG in the germline V gene (reference sequence). Between the trimmed V and J ends, which lost 1 base and 7 bases, there was a span of 11 bases. The CDR3 sequence is CAWSDDRGEQYF. The CDR3 nucleotides read TGTGCCTGGAGTGACGACCGAGGGGAGCAGTACTTC.

This chain uses TRBV15 with TRBJ2-4; D not certain. V was clipped by 5 bases and J by 2 bases, with 13 bases between them. Germline CDR1 and CDR2: LNHNV and YYDKDF (reference sequence). CDR3 length: 15 amino acids. The CDR3 DNA reads as TGTGCCACCAGCCTCGACACCCTTTCCAAAAACATTCAGTACTTC. Its translation is CATSLDTLSKNIQYF.

This chain uses TRBV27 with TRBJ1-4; no definite D call. This CDR3 is built from 15 residues. Germline assignment: CDR1 MNHEY and CDR2 SMNVEV (reference sequence). The V end was cut by 7 bases, the J end by 4 bases, with 16 bases between. Written as DNA, the CDR3 is TGTGCCAGCAAAACAATCGGGAGTTATAATGAAAAACTGTTTTTT. It yields the protein CASKTIGSYNEKLFF.

The chain is built from TRBV30 and TRBJ1-2, with 7 bases lining up with TRBD1. CDR3 length equals 13 residues. The V gene's germline CDR1 is GTSNPN and CDR2 SVGIG (reference sequence). J lost 4 bases, V lost 0 bases, and 2 bases had no gene match. The CDR3 loop is CAWSVGQVYGYTF. The CDR3 coding sequence is TGTGCCTGGAGTGTAGGACAGGTCTATGGCTACACCTTC.

This sequence joins TRBV6-5 and TRBJ2-7, with 7 bases aligning to TRBD2. The germline gives CDR1 MNHEY, CDR2 SVGAGI. The CDR3 runs to 15 residues. V trimming: 4 bases; J trimming: 0 bases; junction bases outside the gene matches: 6. CDR3 in DNA: TGTGCCAGCAGTTTCTGGCGGGAGAGCTCCTACGAGCAGTACTTC. This gives the protein CASSFWRESSYEQYF.

The genes are TRBV5-6 and TRBJ2-3, with 7 bases matching TRBD2. This CDR3 is 15 amino acids long. After removal of 0 bases from V and 2 bases from J, the junction contained 3 bases not matched to a gene. Germline V CDR1 and CDR2: SGHDT, YYEEEE. CDR3 bases: TGTGCCAGCAGCTTGGGACTAGCCCCCACAGATACGCAGTATTTT. It yields the protein CASSLGLAPTDTQYF.

The chain uses TRBV14 and TRBJ1-1; 7 bases align to TRBD1. Trimming cost V 1 base and J 6 bases; bases outside gene matches: 2. Germline loops: CDR1 SGHDN, CDR2 FVKESK. This CDR3 region has 13 residues. CDR3 protein: CASSQGGGSEAFF. The CDR3 bases are TGTGCCAGCAGCCAAGGAGGGGGCTCTGAAGCTTTCTTT.

The V and J genes are TRBV11-2 and TRBJ2-7; D is ambiguous. V shed 6 bases and J shed 2 bases, with 8 bases lying between them. Germline V gene data show CDR1 as SGHAT and CDR2 as FQNNGV. The CDR3 runs to 12 residues. CDR3 sequence reads: CASRPSPYEQYF. The DNA for the CDR3 is TGTGCCAGCAGACCGAGTCCCTACGAGCAGTACTTC.

The chain combines TRBV2 with TRBJ1-6; the D gene is possibly TRBD1 (6 bases). Per the germline V gene, CDR1 is SNHLY and CDR2 is FYNNEI. V lost 4 bases to trimming and J lost 6 bases, with 19 bases between them. The CDR3 spans 17 residues. The CDR3 loop reads CASSGHTGRGTNSPLHF. The DNA for the CDR3 is TGTGCCAGCAGTGGACACACAGGGAGGGGAACTAATTCACCCCTCCACTTT.

The gene calls are TRBV5-4 and TRBJ2-2; the D gene is possibly TRBD1 (5 bases). Trimming took off 2 bases at V and 5 bases at J, with 7 bases between the two ends. The length of the CDR3 is 13 residues. Germline V gene lookup returns CDR1 SGHNT and CDR2 YYREEE (reference sequence). The CDR3 nucleotides are TGTGCCAGCAGCTTTAGGGGTACCGGGGAGCTGTTTTTT. Protein product: CASSFRGTGELFF.